This TCR beta chain was sequenced in a study of blood T cell repertoires in COVID-19. Study-wide context: Acute and convalescent COVID-19 specimens originated in the United States, Italy and Spain. PBMCs, B-cell-depleted T cells, or T cells provided the cDNA or gDNA that made up the material.

Enrollment of patients from Seattle took place during active infection, with longitudinal follow-up. Germline assignment: CDR1 MDHEN and CDR2 SYDVKM. This CDR3 is built from 17 residues. V was pared by 5 bases and J by 4 bases, with 13 bases of the junction left unmatched. Study processing details: Estimates of nucleated cell counts were drawn from the amplification of reference gene primers. The method was immunoSEQ multiplex PCR; TCRdb's version includes in-frame clones alone and lacks a portion of them. Clonal size and the V and J genes are those of that table, whereas D and trimming came from the DNA. This sample has about 40,000 clones, with 87% found just once.

The rearrangement joins TRBV28 to TRBJ2-7, with 11 nucleotides matching TRBD2. This receptor was identified in a man between 60 and 70 years old with COVID-19, enrolled during active disease. Sequencing input: peripheral blood. CDR3 sequence: CASSPYPGTSGVYEQYF. The CDR3 bases are TGTGCCAGCAGTCCCTACCCCGGGACTAGCGGAGTTTACGAGCAGTACTTC.